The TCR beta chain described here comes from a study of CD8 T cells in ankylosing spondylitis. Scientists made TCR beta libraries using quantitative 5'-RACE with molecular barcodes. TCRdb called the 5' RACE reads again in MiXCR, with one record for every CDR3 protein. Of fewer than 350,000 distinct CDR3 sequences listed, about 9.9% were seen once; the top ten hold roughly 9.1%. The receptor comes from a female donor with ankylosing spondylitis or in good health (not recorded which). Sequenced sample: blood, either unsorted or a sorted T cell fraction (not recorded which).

CDR3 sequence: CASSQVRDSNQPQHF. CDR3 sequence (DNA): TGTGCCAGCAGCCAAGTCAGGGATAGCAATCAGCCCCAGCATTTT. The chain employs TRBV3-1 and TRBJ1-5; tentative D call: TRBD1 (5 bases). This CDR3 is built from 15 residues. Trimming pared 1 base from V and 0 bases from J, leaving 7 bases between. Per the germline V gene, CDR1 is LGHDT and CDR2 is YNNKEL (reference sequence).